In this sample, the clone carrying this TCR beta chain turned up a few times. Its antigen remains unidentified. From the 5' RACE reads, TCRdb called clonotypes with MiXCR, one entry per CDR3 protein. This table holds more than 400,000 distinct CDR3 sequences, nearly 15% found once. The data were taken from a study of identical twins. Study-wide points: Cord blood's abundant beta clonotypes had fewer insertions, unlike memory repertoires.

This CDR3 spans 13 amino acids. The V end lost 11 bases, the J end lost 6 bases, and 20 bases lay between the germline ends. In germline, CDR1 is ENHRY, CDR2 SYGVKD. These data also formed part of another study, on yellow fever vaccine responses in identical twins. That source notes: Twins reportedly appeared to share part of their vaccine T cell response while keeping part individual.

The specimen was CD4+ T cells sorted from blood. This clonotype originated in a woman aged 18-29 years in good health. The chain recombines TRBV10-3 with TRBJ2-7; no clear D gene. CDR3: CASGPGSSLEQYF. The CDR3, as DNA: TGTGCCTCCGGGCCTGGATCCTCTCTCGAGCAGTACTTC.